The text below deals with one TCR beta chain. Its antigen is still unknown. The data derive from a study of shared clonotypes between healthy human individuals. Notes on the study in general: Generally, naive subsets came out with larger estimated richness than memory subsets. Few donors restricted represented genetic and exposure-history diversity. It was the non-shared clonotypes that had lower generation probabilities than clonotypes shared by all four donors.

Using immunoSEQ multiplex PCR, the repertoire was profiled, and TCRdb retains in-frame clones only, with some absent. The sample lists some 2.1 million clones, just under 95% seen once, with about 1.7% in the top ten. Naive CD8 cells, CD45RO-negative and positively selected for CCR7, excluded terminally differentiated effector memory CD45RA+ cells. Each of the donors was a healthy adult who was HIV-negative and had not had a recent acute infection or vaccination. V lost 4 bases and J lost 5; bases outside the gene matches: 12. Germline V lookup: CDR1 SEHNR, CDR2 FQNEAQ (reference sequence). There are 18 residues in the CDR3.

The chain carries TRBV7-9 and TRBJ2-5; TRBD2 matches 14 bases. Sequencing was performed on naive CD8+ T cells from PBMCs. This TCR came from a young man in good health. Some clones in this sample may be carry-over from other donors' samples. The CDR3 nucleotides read TGTGCCAGCAGCTCGGGACTAGCGGGAGAGGGAGGCAGGGAGACCCAGTACTTC. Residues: CASSSGLAGEGGRETQYF.